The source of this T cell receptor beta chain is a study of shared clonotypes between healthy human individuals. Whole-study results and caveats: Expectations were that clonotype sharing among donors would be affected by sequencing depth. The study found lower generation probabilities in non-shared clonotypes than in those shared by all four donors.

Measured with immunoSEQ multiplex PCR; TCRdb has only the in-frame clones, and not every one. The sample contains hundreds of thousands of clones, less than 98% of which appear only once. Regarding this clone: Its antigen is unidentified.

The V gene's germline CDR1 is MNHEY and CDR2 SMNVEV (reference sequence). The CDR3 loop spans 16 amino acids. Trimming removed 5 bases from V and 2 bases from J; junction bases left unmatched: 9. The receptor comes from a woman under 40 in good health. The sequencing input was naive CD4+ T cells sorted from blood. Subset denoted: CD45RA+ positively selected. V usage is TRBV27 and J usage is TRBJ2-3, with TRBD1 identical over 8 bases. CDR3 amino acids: CASSVETGAFTDTQYF. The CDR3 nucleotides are TGTGCCAGCAGTGTAGAGACAGGGGCGTTCACAGATACGCAGTATTTT.